The present T cell receptor beta chain was sequenced within a study of T cell repertoires in cytomegalovirus infection. TCRdb reprocessed the reads with MiXCR, giving one entry per CDR3 protein. The sample includes 150,000 to 160,000 distinct CDR3 sequences, less than 25% seen only once; the top ten take 10% to 11%. The germline V gene has CDR1 MNHEY and CDR2 SMNVEV (reference sequence). V dropped 6 bases and J dropped 8 bases, with 8 bases sitting between them. The CDR3 contains 11 residues. Sequenced: PBMCs. This TCR came from a human donor in good health (CMV status not recorded). Some clones in this sample may be carry-over from other donors' samples. This chain uses TRBV27 with TRBJ2-1, with a possible D match to TRBD1 (5 bases). The CDR3 region has the DNA TGTGCCAGCAGGGGGCGCGATGAGCAGTTCTTC. Its translation is CASRGRDEQFF.